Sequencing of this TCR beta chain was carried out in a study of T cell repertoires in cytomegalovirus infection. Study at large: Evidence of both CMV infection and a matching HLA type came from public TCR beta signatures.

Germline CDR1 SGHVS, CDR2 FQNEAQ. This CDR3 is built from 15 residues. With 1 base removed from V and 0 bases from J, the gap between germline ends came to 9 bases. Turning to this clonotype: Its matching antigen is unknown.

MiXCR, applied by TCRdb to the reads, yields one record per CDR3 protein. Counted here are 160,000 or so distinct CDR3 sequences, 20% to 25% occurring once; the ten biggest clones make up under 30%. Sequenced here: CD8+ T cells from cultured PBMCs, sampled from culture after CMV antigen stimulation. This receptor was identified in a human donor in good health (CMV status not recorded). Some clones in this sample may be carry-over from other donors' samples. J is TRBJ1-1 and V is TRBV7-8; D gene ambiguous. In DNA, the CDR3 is TGTGCCAGCAGCTTAGGCAACCGCATGAACACTGAAGCTTTCTTT. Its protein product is CASSLGNRMNTEAFF.